Shown below are 2 T cell receptor beta chains from a single sample sequenced in a study of PD-L1 blockade in urothelial cancer. Measured with immunoSEQ multiplex PCR; TCRdb has only the in-frame clones, and not every one. The profile shows 50,000 or so clones, about 68% of them singletons. Stated time point: pretreatment peripheral blood. This specimen was PBMCs, taken around atezolizumab (anti-PD-L1) treatment. The source is a man aged 65-85 years with urothelial cancer.

The chain uses TRBV4-1 and TRBJ2-7, with TRBD1 as a possible D gene (6 bases). The CDR3 is made up of 16 amino acids. V shed 4 bases and J shed 3 bases, with 19 bases lying between them. Germline V gene sequence: CDR1 MGHRA, CDR2 YSYEKL. The DNA of the CDR3 is TGCGCCAGCAGCCCTACGGCAGGGGCTGAAAACTACGAGCAGTACTTC. It codes for CASSPTAGAENYEQYF.

V gene TRBV25-1 combines with J gene TRBJ2-1; 8 bases align to TRBD2. Germline CDR1 and CDR2: MGHDK and SYGVNS. V lost 6 bases and J lost 6; bases outside the gene matches: 13. The CDR3 loop spans 16 amino acids. The CDR3 coding sequence is TGTGCCAGCAGCCCCAGGAGCGGGAGTGTCGGCAATGAGCAGTTCTTC. Amino acids: CASSPRSGSVGNEQFF.